Listed here are 19 T cell receptor beta chains from one sample, sequenced in a study of T cells in women clearing cervical HPV infection. Repertoires were generated with immunoSEQ multiplex PCR, while TCRdb's copy carries only in-frame clones and drops some. The table for this sample gives fewer than 40,000 clones. Sequencing was carried out using blood buffy coat. The receptors were sampled from a woman aged 18-69 years with a cervical HPV16 infection that either progressed to CIN3+ or cleared (not recorded which).

Remarks on this clone: Read data end 3 residues before the CDR3 end; the end is taken from the germline J gene. The chain joins TRBV2 to TRBJ1-6, with a tentative D call TRBD1 (6 bases). Germline values: CDR1 SNHLY, CDR2 FYNNEI. V was cut by 4 bases and J by 0 bases, with 13 bases left in between. The CDR3 covers 17 residues. This CDR3 is CASSVRGKGSYNSPLHF. The covered CDR3 bases are TGTGCCAGCAGTGTCAGGGGAAAGGGCTCCTATAATTCACCC.

Worth noting for this clone: The CDR3 end falls 3 residues outside the read, so it is completed with the germline J gene. The rearrangement joins TRBV6-2 or TRBV6-3 to TRBJ1-5; D not resolved. This CDR3 spans 13 amino acids. Germline-derived CDR1 and CDR2 are MNHEY and SVGEGT. The V end was cut by 0 bases, the J end by 5 bases, with 5 bases between. This CDR3 reads CASSYSPYQPQHF. The DNA read from the CDR3 is TGTGCCAGCAGTTACTCCCCCTATCAGCCC.

As concerns this clone: The read ends 3 residues before the CDR3 terminus; that terminus is restored from the germline J gene. The chain has TRBV7-6 and TRBJ2-2, with 9 bases identical to TRBD1. The germline V gene has CDR1 SGHVS and CDR2 FNYEAQ. CDR3 length: 15 amino acids. The sequenced CDR3 bases are TGTGCCAGCAGTGCACAGGGGGCCGGTAATGAAAAG. Translated, it gives CASSAQGAGNEK. The complete CDR3 reads CASSAQGAGNEKLFF.

On this clone: Sequencing ends 3 residues short of the CDR3 end; the germline J gene provides the rest. The genes are TRBV7-2 and TRBJ1-1, with D perhaps matching TRBD1 (5 bases). The length of the CDR3 is 16 residues. V dropped 0 bases and J dropped 7 bases, with 18 bases sitting between them. The germline V gene encodes CDR1 SGHTA and CDR2 FQGNSA. The CDR3 is CASSLALVTAGIEAFF. Partial CDR3 DNA: TGTGCCAGCAGCTTAGCGCTGGTGACAGCGGGAATTGAA.

Note on this clone: The read comes to an end 3 residues before the CDR3 does, leaving the germline J gene to fill in the end. The chain couples TRBV5-1 to TRBJ2-7; 8 bases match TRBD2. The CDR3 is 13 residues long. V shed 3 bases and J 6 bases; nucleotides not matched to a gene: 5. Germline lookup yields CDR1 SGHRS and CDR2 YFSETQ. The part of the CDR3 DNA that was read is TGCGCCAGCAGCTCCGGACTAGCCTCCGAG. Residues: CASSSGLASE. The CDR3 in its entirety is CASSSGLASEQYF.

Concerning this clone: The read falls 3 residues short of the CDR3 end, and the missing part is taken from the germline J gene. This sequence joins TRBV7-2 and TRBJ2-2, with TRBD2 matching over 7 bases. V lost 5 bases to trimming and J lost 4 bases; unmatched junction nucleotides: 4. Germline lookup yields CDR1 SGHTA and CDR2 FQGNSA. The CDR3 consists of 14 residues. The CDR3 here is CASSGGGTTGELFF. CDR3 bases read: TGTGCCAGCAGCGGGGGGGGGACCACCGGGGAG.

For this clone: The read gets to within 3 residues of the CDR3 end, and the germline J gene fills in the rest. The gene calls are TRBV19 and TRBJ2-7, with TRBD2 matching 9 bases. V gave up 7 bases and J gave up 4 bases; unmatched junction bases: 5. The CDR3 consists of 13 residues. Germline V lookup: CDR1 LNHDA, CDR2 SQIVND (reference sequence). CDR3 DNA, as far as it was read: TGTGCCAGTAATGGGCGGGAGGGATACGAG. As protein: CASNGREGYE. The whole CDR3 protein is CASNGREGYEQYF.

A note on this clone: The CDR3 end falls 3 residues outside the read, so it is completed with the germline J gene. This chain connects TRBV19 to TRBJ2-7; 7 bases are shared with TRBD2. In germline, CDR1 is LNHDA, CDR2 SQIVND (reference sequence). The ends lost 6 bases at V and 1 base at J; junction bases unmatched: 3. The CDR3 loop spans 13 amino acids. CDR3 protein: CASRSSGSYEQYF. Incomplete CDR3 DNA: TGTGCCAGTAGAAGTAGCGGGTCCTACGAG.

To note about this clone: The CDR3 extends 3 residues past the end of the read, so its final part is completed from the germline J gene. The rearrangement links TRBV7-3 to TRBJ2-1; 10 positions match TRBD2. After removal of 5 bases from V and 4 bases from J, the junction contained 8 bases not matched to a gene. CDR1 is SGHTA, CDR2 FQGTGA, per germline. The CDR3 covers 16 residues. The CDR3 is CASSPPGLARYNEQFF. CDR3 DNA (partial): TGTGCCAGCAGCCCCCCGGGACTAGCGCGTTACAATGAG. The whole variable domain, filled in from reference TRBV7-3 and TRBJ2-1, reads GAGVSQTPSNKVTEKGKYVELRCDPISGHTALYWYRQSLGQGPEFLIYFQGTGAADDSGLPNDRFFAVRPEGSVSTLKIQRTERGDSAVYLCASSPPGLARYNEQFFGPGTRLTVL.

On this clone itself: The DNA ends 3 residues before the CDR3 does, and the rest of the CDR3 is filled in from the germline J gene. This chain uses TRBV11-2 with TRBJ2-7; maybe TRBD1 (6 bases). The CDR3 runs 14 residues. Germline CDR1 is SGHAT and CDR2 is FQNNGV. The V end was cut by 1 base, the J end by 1 base, with 8 bases between. The sequenced part of the CDR3 DNA is TGTGCCAGCAGCTTAGTGGACAGATCCTACGAG. It yields the protein CASSLVDRSYE. The full CDR3 is CASSLVDRSYEQYF.

On this clone itself: The observed sequence ends 3 residues before the CDR3 terminus, with the missing tail filled in from the germline J gene. V gene TRBV4-2 combines with J gene TRBJ1-2; 11 bases line up with TRBD1. The CDR3 covers 14 residues. The germline CDR1 and CDR2 sequences are LGHNA and YNFKEQ. This CDR3 is CASSQDRGQGGYTF. CDR3 bases read: TGTGCCAGCAGCCAGGACAGGGGGCAGGGGGGC.

Remarks on this clone: The read ends 3 residues shy of where the CDR3 ends; the end is completed using the germline J gene. The rearrangement links TRBV7-2 to TRBJ2-7; the D gene is possibly TRBD2 (6 bases). There are 15 residues in the CDR3. Germline V gene lookup returns CDR1 SGHTA and CDR2 FQGNSA. V lost 4 bases to trimming and J lost 0 bases, with 13 bases between them. CDR3 sequence: CASSYGSGSSYEQYF. Partial CDR3 DNA: TGTGCCAGCAGCTACGGTAGCGGAAGCTCCTACGAG.

In the case of this clone: From the germline J gene comes the end of the CDR3, since the read stops 3 residues before it. The rearrangement joins TRBV10-3 to TRBJ2-5, with a tentative D call TRBD1 (8 bases). Germline V lookup: CDR1 ENHRY, CDR2 SYGVKD. The germline V and J ends were trimmed by 10 bases and 2 bases, with 17 bases remaining between them. This CDR3 is 14 amino acids long. This CDR3 reads CASSDRGGQETQYF. Incomplete CDR3 DNA: TGTGCCAGTAGCGACAGGGGAGGGCAAGAGACC.

About this clone: The sequence runs out 3 residues before the end of the CDR3; the remainder is reconstructed from the germline J gene. The chain links TRBV19 to TRBJ2-7, with 8 bases fitting TRBD1. V lost 6 bases, J lost 2 bases, and 6 bases stayed unmatched. CDR1 and CDR2 from the germline V gene are LNHDA and SQIVND (reference sequence). CDR3 length: 14 residues. The CDR3: CASSYGQGPYEQYF. The CDR3 bases that were read are TGTGCCAGTAGCTACGGACAGGGTCCCTACGAG.

Details on this clone: Read data end 3 residues before the CDR3 end; the end is taken from the germline J gene. The chain couples TRBV5-1 to TRBJ1-2, with D tentatively TRBD1 (5 bases). V was clipped by 0 bases and J by 6 bases, with 12 bases between them. Germline CDR1 reads SGHRS; CDR2 reads YFSETQ. CDR3 length: 14 amino acids. The sequenced CDR3 bases are TGCGCCAGCAGCTTGGGGGGGGAACAGAATGGC. It codes for CASSLGGEQNG. The entire CDR3 protein is CASSLGGEQNGYTF.

Concerning this clone itself: The read terminates 3 residues before the CDR3 end, so the remaining end is supplied by the germline J gene. The genes are TRBV19 and TRBJ2-3; 8 bases map to TRBD1. The CDR3 is 16 amino acids. Looked up from germline, CDR1 is LNHDA and CDR2 is SQIVND (reference sequence). CDR3: CASSITGTGHNQPQYF. The CDR3 DNA, read in part, is TGTGCCAGTAGTATAACCGGGACAGGTCACAATCAGCCG. Based on the CDR3 plus reference TRBV19 and TRBJ2-3, the full variable domain is DGGITQSPKYLFRKEGQNVTLSCEQNLNHDAMYWYRQDPGQGLRLIYYSQIVNDFQKGDIAEGYSVSREKKESFPLTVTSAQKNPTAFYLCASSITGTGHNQPQYFGPGTRLTVL.

CDR3 DNA, as far as it was read: TGCAGTGCTAGACAGGGGCAAAACATT. Translating it yields CSARQGQNI. The entire CDR3 sequence reads CSARQGQNIQYF. The V gene is TRBV20-1, the J gene TRBJ2-4; tentative D call: TRBD1 (6 bases). The read falls 3 residues short of the CDR3 end, and the missing part is taken from the germline J gene. Trimming cost V 2 bases and J 5 bases, with 7 bases left between them. The CDR3 loop spans 12 amino acids. Germline V gives CDR1 DFQATT, CDR2 SNEGSKA (reference sequence).

Regarding this clone: Sequencing ends 3 residues short of the CDR3 end; the germline J gene provides the rest. The chain employs TRBV2 and TRBJ1-2; 7 nucleotides match TRBD1. Germline V gene sequence: CDR1 SNHLY, CDR2 FYNNEI. Trimming removed 6 bases from V and 3 bases from J; junction bases left unmatched: 1. The CDR3 runs to 12 residues. The CDR3 loop is CASRGQYYGYTF. The part of the CDR3 DNA that was read is TGTGCCAGCAGGGGACAGTACTATGGC.

For this clone: Coverage ceases 3 residues before the CDR3 finishes, and the germline J gene fills in the end. This chain uses TRBV2 with TRBJ2-4; D call uncertain. CDR1 is SNHLY and CDR2 is FYNNEI in the germline V gene. The CDR3 extends over 16 amino acids. V lost 1 base and J 0 bases, leaving 10 bases between the germline ends. The CDR3 loop reads CASSEDGSLAKNIQYF. Partial CDR3 DNA: TGTGCCAGCAGTGAAGACGGGTCCTTAGCCAAAAACATT.